The 27 T cell receptor beta chains given below trace back to one sample, sequenced in a study of T cells after yellow fever vaccination. One entry per CDR3 protein results from TCRdb running MiXCR on the 5' RACE reads. The data contain 600,000 to 750,000 distinct CDR3 sequences, 12% of them singletons. This material consisted of PBMCs, taken on the day of the yellow fever booster vaccination. The receptors were sampled from a man under 40 who received the YFV17D yellow fever vaccine.

CDR3 nucleotide sequence: TGTGCCAGCAGCCAGCGTCAGGGCCCCAATCAGCCCCAGCATTTT. Protein product: CASSQRQGPNQPQHF. This rearrangement joins TRBV4-2 to TRBJ1-5; D might be TRBD1 (5 bases). The length of the CDR3 is 15 residues. CDR1 and CDR2 from the germline V gene are LGHNA and YNFKEQ. The ends were cut back, 3 bases at V and 3 bases at J, with 12 bases in the middle.

This clonotype was detected a few times. The chain employs TRBV4-2 and TRBJ1-2; 10 positions match TRBD1. Germline CDR1 is LGHNA and CDR2 is YNFKEQ. The CDR3 is made up of 15 amino acids. The V gene end was trimmed by 4 bases and the J gene end by 8 bases; junction bases not matched to a gene: 10. Here the CDR3 reads CASSPRDRGEDGYTF. For the CDR3, the DNA is TGTGCCAGCAGCCCTCGGGACAGGGGAGAAGACGGCTACACCTTC.

For this clonotype: The junction departs from germline at one end; a sequencing error may be responsible. CDR3 in amino acids: CCARGSIVSPHNEQFF. CDR3 DNA sequence: TGCTGTGCTAGAGGTTCTATTGTATCCCCGCACAATGAGCAGTTCTTC. The chain recombines TRBV20-1 with TRBJ2-1; D unresolved. Germline V CDR1 and CDR2: DFQATT, SNEGSKA (reference sequence). The CDR3 length is 16 residues.

This clonotype was seen ten or more times. The gene calls are TRBV5-1 and TRBJ1-4; D is perhaps TRBD1 (5 bases). CDR1 and CDR2 from the germline V gene are SGHRS and YFSETQ. The CDR3 runs 15 residues. Deletions cut 1 base from V and 2 bases from J, with 9 bases between. The CDR3 protein is CASSLSEGTNEKLFF. CDR3 nucleotides: TGCGCCAGCAGCTTGTCCGAGGGGACTAATGAAAAACTGTTTTTT. Looking up the rest from reference TRBV5-1 and TRBJ1-4 gives the full variable domain: KAGVTQTPRYLIKTRGQQVTLSCSPISGHRSVSWYQQTPGQGLQFLFEYFSETQRNKGNFPGRFSGRQFSNSRSEMNVSTLELGDSALYLCASSLSEGTNEKLFFGSGTQLSVL.

This clonotype was picked up a small number of times. The chain recombines TRBV14 with TRBJ2-1; D possibly corresponds to TRBD1 (6 bases). CDR3 length equals 14 residues. V was shortened by 7 bases and J by 2 bases, with 12 bases between the two germline ends. Looked up from germline, CDR1 is SGHDN and CDR2 is FVKESK. The CDR3 sequence is CASNIQGPYNEQFF. As DNA, the CDR3 is TGTGCCAGCAACATACAGGGCCCCTACAATGAGCAGTTCTTC.

This clonotype was observed at least ten times. The rearrangement joins TRBV20-1 to TRBJ2-7; D possibly uses TRBD1 or TRBD2 (6 bases each). This CDR3 spans 14 amino acids. V lost 3 bases, J lost 3 bases, and 15 bases lay in between. The germline V gene encodes CDR1 DFQATT and CDR2 SNEGSKA (reference sequence). The DNA of the CDR3 is TGCAGTGCTAGGGGGGGCGCGGGTATCTACGAGCAGTACTTC. As protein: CSARGGAGIYEQYF.

The V call is TRBV20-1, the J call TRBJ2-3; D is unresolved. There are 14 residues in the CDR3. The germline CDR1 and CDR2 sequences are DFQATT and SNEGSKA (reference sequence). V shed 1 base and J shed 2 bases, with 10 bases lying between them. Written as DNA, the CDR3 is TGCAGTGCTAGAGGTTCCCCGAACACAGATACGCAGTATTTT. Its protein product is CSARGSPNTDTQYF.

The chain joins TRBV24-1 to TRBJ1-2; the D is unclear. Trimming pared 5 bases from V and 0 bases from J, leaving 12 bases between. This CDR3 has 15 residues. The germline gives CDR1 KGHDR, CDR2 SFDVKD. CDR3 amino acids: CATSGSGGSNYGYTF. CDR3 sequence (DNA): TGTGCCACCAGTGGATCAGGAGGGTCTAACTATGGCTACACCTTC.

The V call is TRBV19, the J call TRBJ1-5; D gene unclear. CDR3 size: 15 residues. In germline, CDR1 is LNHDA, CDR2 SQIVND (reference sequence). The ends were cut back, 5 bases at V and 0 bases at J, with 11 bases in the middle. The CDR3 region is CASSDLQSSNQPQHF. Here the CDR3 DNA reads TGTGCCAGTAGTGATTTGCAGTCTAGCAATCAGCCCCAGCATTTT.

The sample holds a few counts of this clonotype. This chain joins TRBV7-9 and TRBJ2-3; tentatively, D is TRBD2 (6 bases). Looked up from germline, CDR1 is SEHNR and CDR2 is FQNEAQ (reference sequence). CDR3 size: 10 residues. The germline V and J ends were trimmed by 7 bases and 10 bases, with 9 bases remaining between them. The CDR3 region is CASTGEAQYF. The CDR3, as DNA: TGTGCCAGCACGGGGGAGGCGCAGTATTTT.

V and J are TRBV12-3 or TRBV12-4 and TRBJ1-2; no definite D call. The ends were cut back, 1 base at V and 8 bases at J, with 8 bases in the middle. The CDR3 is made up of 12 amino acids. The CDR3 region is CASSLEYGGYTF. The CDR3 DNA sequence: TGTGCCAGCAGTTTAGAGTACGGAGGCTACACCTTC.

The chain is built from TRBV28 and TRBJ2-2; the D gene is possibly TRBD1 (6 bases). The V and J ends lost 4 bases and 6 bases respectively, with 9 bases between them. The CDR3 spans 13 residues. The germline V gene encodes CDR1 MDHEN and CDR2 SYDVKM. CDR3 protein: CASSWTASGELFF. The CDR3 region has the DNA TGTGCCAGCAGTTGGACAGCCTCCGGGGAGCTGTTTTTT. The full variable domain, its missing parts supplied by reference TRBV28 and TRBJ2-2, is DVKVTQSSRYLVKRTGEKVFLECVQDMDHENMFWYRQDPGLGLRLIYFSYDVKMKEKGDIPEGYSVSREKKERFSLILESASTNQTSMYLCASSWTASGELFFGEGSRLTVL.

This clonotype was seen a few times. The rearrangement links TRBV6-2 or TRBV6-3 to TRBJ1-2, with 9 bases lining up with TRBD1. Germline loops: CDR1 MNHEY, CDR2 SVGEGT. J lost 3 bases, V lost 0 bases, and 11 bases had no gene match. The CDR3 is made up of 18 amino acids. CDR3 sequence reads: CASSYSGQGQGPHYGYTF. CDR3 coding DNA: TGTGCCAGCAGTTACTCCGGACAGGGGCAGGGGCCTCACTATGGCTACACCTTC.

This clonotype has a handful of counts. The chain couples TRBV7-2 to TRBJ2-5; D is unresolved. The CDR3 extends over 15 amino acids. Trimming left V 0 bases short and J 0 bases short, with 8 bases between. CDR1 is SGHTA, CDR2 FQGNSA, per germline. The CDR3 DNA reads as TGTGCCAGCAGCTTAGCCATGGGGTACCAAGAGACCCAGTACTTC. It is translated as CASSLAMGYQETQYF.

The chain employs TRBV20-1 and TRBJ2-7; 7 bases agree with TRBD2. V lost 6 bases, J lost 7 bases, and 6 bases stayed unmatched. Germline values: CDR1 DFQATT, CDR2 SNEGSKA (reference sequence). The CDR3 is 11 amino acids. The CDR3: CSAQAGREQYF. CDR3 sequence (DNA): TGCAGTGCCCAAGCGGGACGGGAGCAGTACTTC.

The chain is built from TRBV20-1 and TRBJ2-7, with a possible D match to TRBD1 (6 bases). The germline V and J ends were trimmed by 5 bases and 1 base, with 18 bases remaining between them. Germline assignment: CDR1 DFQATT and CDR2 SNEGSKA (reference sequence). The CDR3 is 15 amino acids. Here the CDR3 DNA reads TGCAGTGCTGGGTATCAGGGAAGGGGGTCCTACGAGCAGTACTTC. It yields the protein CSAGYQGRGSYEQYF.

The rearrangement links TRBV14 to TRBJ2-1; D not certain. Germline V gene lookup returns CDR1 SGHDN and CDR2 FVKESK. The V end was cut by 2 bases, the J end by 9 bases, with 14 bases between. The CDR3 loop spans 14 amino acids. The CDR3 is CASSQRPLLGEQFF. The CDR3 DNA reads TGTGCCAGCAGCCAACGACCCCTCCTCGGTGAGCAGTTCTTC.

The V call is TRBV20-1, the J call TRBJ2-1; D not certain. The germline CDR1 and CDR2 sequences are DFQATT and SNEGSKA (reference sequence). Trimming took 6 bases from V and 0 from J, leaving 18 bases between them. There are 16 residues in the CDR3. The CDR3: CSALSANPDSYNEQFF. The CDR3 bases are TGCAGTGCCCTGTCAGCGAACCCTGACTCCTACAATGAGCAGTTCTTC.

This clonotype was observed a handful of times. The chain carries TRBV27 and TRBJ2-1; D possibly corresponds to TRBD2 (6 bases). This CDR3 spans 14 amino acids. Germline-derived CDR1 and CDR2 are MNHEY and SMNVEV (reference sequence). Trimming pared 6 bases from V and 7 bases from J, leaving 16 bases between. The chain's CDR3 is CASRPTRGWNEQFF. In DNA form, the CDR3 reads TGTGCCAGCAGGCCGACGCGGGGTTGGAATGAGCAGTTCTTC.

V is TRBV29-1 and J is TRBJ2-7; D is undetermined. V was pared by 5 bases and J by 5 bases, with 16 bases between. Germline V CDR1 and CDR2: SQVTM, ANQGSEA. The length of the CDR3 is 13 residues. This CDR3 is CSVFTSLFDEQYF. Here the CDR3 DNA reads TGCAGCGTTTTCACATCTTTATTCGACGAGCAGTACTTC.

V usage is TRBV29-1 and J usage is TRBJ2-1; 7 nucleotides line up with TRBD1. The CDR3 length is 14 residues. Germline V gene data show CDR1 as SQVTM and CDR2 as ANQGSEA. With 6 bases clipped from V and 3 bases from J, the junction kept 8 bases outside the gene matches. CDR3 region: CSVKTGTVYNEQFF. As DNA, the CDR3 is TGCAGCGTCAAAACTGGGACAGTCTACAATGAGCAGTTCTTC.

In its sample, this clonotype was seen a few times. One end of the junction does not line up with germline, which may come from a read error. The chain joins TRBV30 to TRBJ2-4; 10 bases line up with TRBD1. The germline V gene encodes CDR1 GTSNPN and CDR2 SVGIG (reference sequence). This CDR3 has 12 residues. CDR3 sequence (DNA): TGTGCCTGGAGTACTGACAGGGGGCAGAAGAACTTC. Translation: CAWSTDRGQKNF.

This clonotype turned up a few times. The V call is TRBV11-2, the J call TRBJ2-1, with D possibly matching TRBD2 (7 bases). V lost 6 bases, J lost 4 bases, and 13 bases lay in between. The CDR3 totals 14 residues. The germline V gene encodes CDR1 SGHAT and CDR2 FQNNGV. The CDR3 loop reads CASRMEGGYNEQFF. CDR3 nucleotide sequence: TGTGCCAGCAGAATGGAGGGGGGGTACAATGAGCAGTTCTTC.

The V and J genes are TRBV20-1 and TRBJ2-7; D uncertain. Germline V gives CDR1 DFQATT, CDR2 SNEGSKA (reference sequence). This CDR3 has 14 residues. The V and J ends lost 0 bases and 4 bases respectively, with 13 bases between them. Here the CDR3 DNA reads TGCAGTGCTAGAGAGTCGCTTAAGGTTTACGAGCAGTACTTC. Protein product: CSARESLKVYEQYF.

The chain links TRBV7-6 to TRBJ2-1; D is possibly TRBD2 (5 bases). The germline gives CDR1 SGHVS, CDR2 FNYEAQ. V was pared by 0 bases and J by 10 bases, with 10 bases between. This CDR3 is built from 13 residues. The CDR3: CASSLAGVREQFF. The CDR3 nucleotides read TGTGCCAGCAGCTTAGCGGGAGTCCGAGAGCAGTTCTTC.

The chain recombines TRBV27 with TRBJ2-7; D ambiguous. Germline V gene data show CDR1 as MNHEY and CDR2 as SMNVEV (reference sequence). The CDR3 has 11 amino acids. Trimming cost V 6 bases and J 3 bases, with 6 bases left between them. The CDR3 is CASRSFYEQYF. The CDR3, as DNA: TGTGCCAGCAGATCATTCTACGAGCAGTACTTC.

In its sample, this clonotype was seen a few times. This sequence joins TRBV4-3 and TRBJ2-5; possible D gene TRBD2, 6 bases. This CDR3 is 15 amino acids long. V dropped 4 bases and J dropped 5 bases, with 17 bases sitting between them. Germline values: CDR1 LGHNA, CDR2 YSLEER. CDR3 residues: CASSPQGVRGETQYF. CDR3 DNA: TGCGCCAGCAGCCCCCAGGGTGTACGGGGGGAGACCCAGTACTTC.